These 11 T cell receptor beta chains were sequenced from one sample in a study of T-cell memory formation after mild COVID-19. From the 5' RACE reads, TCRdb called clonotypes with MiXCR, one entry per CDR3 protein. The sample consists of around 300,000 distinct CDR3 sequences, 13% of them appearing once. Specimen: PBMCs or a T cell subset sorted from them (not recorded which). These receptors all stem from a man in his late teens or twenties who had mild COVID-19 (a few samples of this study predate the infection). Cell type and time point are not known.

The J gene is TRBJ1-6, the V gene TRBV7-6, with D possibly being TRBD1 (5 bases). V was shortened by 2 bases and J by 8 bases, with 22 bases between the two germline ends. CDR1 is SGHVS and CDR2 is FNYEAQ in the germline V gene. The CDR3 length is 18 residues. The CDR3 region is CASSLRQRVGPGDSPLHF. CDR3 bases: TGTGCCAGCAGCTTACGACAGAGGGTCGGGCCGGGTGATTCACCCCTCCACTTT.

In its sample, this clonotype was seen a few times. This sequence joins TRBV27 and TRBJ2-3; no clear D gene. The length of the CDR3 is 13 residues. CDR1 MNHEY and CDR2 SMNVEV come from the germline V gene (reference sequence). Trimming took 0 bases from V and 2 from J, leaving 3 bases between them. The CDR3 protein is CASSLSITDTQYF. The CDR3 DNA reads TGTGCCAGCAGTTTATCCATCACAGATACGCAGTATTTT.

The rearrangement uses TRBV6-2 or TRBV6-3 and TRBJ2-7; D uncertain. Trimming left V 5 bases short and J 5 bases short, with 22 bases between. Germline CDR1 and CDR2: MNHEY and SVGEGT. This CDR3 is built from 16 residues. CDR3 loop: CASSPYRRLSGNEQYV. The CDR3 DNA is TGTGCCAGCAGTCCATACCGGCGTCTATCGGGTAACGAGCAGTACGTC.

This clonotype was seen more than once but under ten times. The chain combines TRBV7-9 with TRBJ2-1, with 8 bases matching TRBD1. Germline V gives CDR1 SEHNR, CDR2 FQNEAQ (reference sequence). The CDR3 runs to 18 residues. V was clipped by 3 bases and J by 4 bases; unmatched bases: 14. DNA for the CDR3: TGTGCCAGCAGCTTTCAACAGGGGGACGGCAGGGAATACAATGAGCAGTTCTTC. Its translation: CASSFQQGDGREYNEQFF.

This clonotype was seen repeatedly, ten times or more. The CDR3 region has the DNA TGCGCCAGCAGCAGAGGGCCCGCGGGGGACACTGAAGCTTTCTTT. It encodes CASSRGPAGDTEAFF. This chain uses TRBV4-1 with TRBJ1-1; D is perhaps TRBD1 (5 bases). V was trimmed by 5 bases and J by 3 bases, leaving 16 bases between them. Germline loops: CDR1 MGHRA, CDR2 YSYEKL. This CDR3 region has 15 residues.

The chain joins TRBV11-1 to TRBJ2-5, with 8 positions matching TRBD2. V shed 5 bases and J 5 bases; nucleotides not matched to a gene: 4. Germline V gene lookup returns CDR1 SGHAT and CDR2 FQDESV (reference sequence). The CDR3 has 13 residues. Here the CDR3 reads CASSPPGGETQYF. CDR3 coding DNA: TGTGCCAGCAGCCCCCCGGGAGGGGAGACCCAGTACTTC.

The table lists this clonotype with many counts. The chain is built from TRBV4-1 and TRBJ2-7, with D tentatively TRBD1 or TRBD2 (5 bases each). The ends were cut back, 1 base at V and 0 bases at J, with 10 bases in the middle. The CDR3 contains 15 residues. In germline, CDR1 is MGHRA, CDR2 YSYEKL. In DNA, the CDR3 is TGCGCCAGCAGCCAAGGCTGGGGGAGCTCCTACGAGCAGTACGTC. This codes for CASSQGWGSSYEQYV.

This clonotype has at least ten counts. The rearrangement uses TRBV4-1 and TRBJ2-1; TRBD2 aligns across 12 bases. The junction had 13 bases not matched to a gene; V was cut back by 6 bases and J by 10 bases. Germline CDR1 is MGHRA and CDR2 is YSYEKL. CDR3 length: 16 amino acids. CDR3 DNA sequence: TGCGCCAGCAGGCCTCTGACTAGCGGGGGCATCAAGGAGCAGTTCTTC. Translating it yields CASRPLTSGGIKEQFF.

This clonotype was counted many times. The CDR3 sequence: CASSSRQGINEQFF. DNA of the CDR3: TGTGCCAGCTCATCAAGACAGGGGATTAATGAGCAGTTCTTC. The chain has TRBV18 and TRBJ2-1; the match to TRBD1 covers 8 bases. The CDR3 sequence is 14 residues long. CDR1 is KGHSH and CDR2 is LQKENI in the germline V gene. J lost 7 bases, V lost 5 bases, and 7 bases had no gene match. Combining the CDR3 with reference TRBV18 and TRBJ2-1 gives the whole variable domain NAGVMQNPRHLVRRRGQEARLRCSPMKGHSHVYWYRQLPEEGLKFMVYLQKENIIDESGMPKERFSAEFPKEGPSILRIQQVVRGDSAAYFCASSSRQGINEQFFGPGTRLTVL.

The chain carries TRBV6-5 and TRBJ2-3, with TRBD2 matching over 7 bases. Germline CDR1 is MNHEY and CDR2 is SVGAGI. The ends lost 5 bases at V and 2 bases at J; junction bases unmatched: 4. This CDR3 is built from 14 residues. The DNA of the CDR3 is TGTGCCAGCAGTCCGGGACTATTCACAGATACGCAGTATTTT. Amino acids: CASSPGLFTDTQYF.

The chain has TRBV6-5 and TRBJ2-2, with D perhaps TRBD1 or TRBD2 (5 bases each). V lost 6 bases, J lost 1 base, and 12 bases lay in between. Per the germline V gene, CDR1 is MNHEY and CDR2 is SVGAGI. The CDR3 sequence is 15 residues long. CDR3 bases: TGTGCCAGCAGACCGGGACCGAGGAACACCGGGGAGCTGTTTTTT. Translated, it gives CASRPGPRNTGELFF.